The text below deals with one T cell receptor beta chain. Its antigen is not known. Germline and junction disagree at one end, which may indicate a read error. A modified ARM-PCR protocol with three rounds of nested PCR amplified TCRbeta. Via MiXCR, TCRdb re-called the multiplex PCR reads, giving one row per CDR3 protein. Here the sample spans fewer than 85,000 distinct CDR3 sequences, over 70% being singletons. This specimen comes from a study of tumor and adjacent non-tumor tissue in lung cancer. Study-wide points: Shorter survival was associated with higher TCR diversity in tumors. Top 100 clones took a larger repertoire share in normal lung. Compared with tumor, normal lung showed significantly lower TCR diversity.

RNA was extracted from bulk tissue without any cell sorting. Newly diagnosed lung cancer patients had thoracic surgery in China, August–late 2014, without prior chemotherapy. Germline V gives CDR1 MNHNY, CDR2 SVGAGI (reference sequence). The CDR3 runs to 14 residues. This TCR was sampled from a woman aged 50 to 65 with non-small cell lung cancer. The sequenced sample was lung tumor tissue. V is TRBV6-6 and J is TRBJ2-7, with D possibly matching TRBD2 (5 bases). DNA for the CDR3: TGTGCCAGCAGTTCTCGTCGGGATCGGAACGAGCGGTACTTC. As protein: CASSSRRDRNERYF.